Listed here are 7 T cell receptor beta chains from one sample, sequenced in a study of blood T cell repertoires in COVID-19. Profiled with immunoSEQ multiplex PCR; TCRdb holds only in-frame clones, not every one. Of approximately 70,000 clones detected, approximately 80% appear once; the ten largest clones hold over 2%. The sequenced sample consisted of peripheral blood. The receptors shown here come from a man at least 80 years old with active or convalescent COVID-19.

The CDR3 sequence: CASSSRTGERLAGTYEQYF. The CDR3 nucleotides read TGTGCCAGCAGCTCTCGGACAGGGGAGAGGCTAGCGGGAACCTACGAGCAGTACTTC. This chain links TRBV21-1 with TRBJ2-7; TRBD2 is the table's D call and was not checked against the DNA. TRBV21-1 is designated a pseudogene. This CDR3 spans 19 amino acids.

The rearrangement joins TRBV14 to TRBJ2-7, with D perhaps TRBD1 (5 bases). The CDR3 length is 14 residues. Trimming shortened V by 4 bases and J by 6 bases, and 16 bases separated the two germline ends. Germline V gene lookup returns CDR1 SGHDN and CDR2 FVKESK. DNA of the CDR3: TGTGCCAGCAGCCTGGGCGTGGGGCTCATCGAGCAGTACTTC. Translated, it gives CASSLGVGLIEQYF.

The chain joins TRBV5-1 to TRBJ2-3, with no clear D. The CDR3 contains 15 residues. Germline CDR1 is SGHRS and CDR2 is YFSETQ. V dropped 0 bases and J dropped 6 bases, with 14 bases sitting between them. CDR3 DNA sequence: TGCGCCAGCAGCTTGGCGTCTAGGAGTTCTGATACGCAGTATTTT. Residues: CASSLASRSSDTQYF. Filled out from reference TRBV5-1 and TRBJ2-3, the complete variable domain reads KAGVTQTPRYLIKTRGQQVTLSCSPISGHRSVSWYQQTPGQGLQFLFEYFSETQRNKGNFPGRFSGRQFSNSRSEMNVSTLELGDSALYLCASSLASRSSDTQYFGPGTRLTVL.

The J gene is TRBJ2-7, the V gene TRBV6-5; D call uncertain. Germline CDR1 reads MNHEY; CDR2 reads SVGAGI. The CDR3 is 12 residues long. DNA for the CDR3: TGTGCGAGCGAGCTTAACTCCTACGAGCAGTACTTC. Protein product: CASELNSYEQYF.

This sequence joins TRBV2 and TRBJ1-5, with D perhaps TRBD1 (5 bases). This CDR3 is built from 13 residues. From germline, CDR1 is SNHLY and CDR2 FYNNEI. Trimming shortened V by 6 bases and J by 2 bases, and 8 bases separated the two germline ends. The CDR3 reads CASRQDRNQPQHF. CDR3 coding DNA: TGTGCCAGCAGACAGGACCGCAATCAGCCCCAGCATTTT.

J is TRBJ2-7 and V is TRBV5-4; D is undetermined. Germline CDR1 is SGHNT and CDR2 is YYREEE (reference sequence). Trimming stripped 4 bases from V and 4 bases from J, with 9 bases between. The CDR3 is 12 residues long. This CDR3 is CASSRLNYEQYF. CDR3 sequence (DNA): TGTGCCAGCAGCCGTTTAAATTACGAGCAGTACTTC.

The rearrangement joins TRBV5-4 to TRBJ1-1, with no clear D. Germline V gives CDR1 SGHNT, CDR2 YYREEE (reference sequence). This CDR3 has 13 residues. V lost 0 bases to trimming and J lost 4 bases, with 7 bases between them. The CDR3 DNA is TGTGCCAGCAGCTTGGTGTACGGCACTGAAGCTTTCTTT. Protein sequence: CASSLVYGTEAFF.